The present TCR beta chain was sequenced within a study of T cell changes during pregnancy in multiple sclerosis. Germline CDR1 reads SEHNR; CDR2 reads FQNEAQ (reference sequence). The CDR3 loop spans 14 amino acids. The ends lost 2 bases at V and 3 bases at J; junction bases unmatched: 2. Assay: immunoSEQ multiplex PCR; the TCRdb copy retains only in-frame clones and omits some. Here the sample spans tens of thousands of clones, around 91% being singletons. The clonotype was recovered from a female donor in good health, enrolled as a control in a pregnancy study. The specimen comprised peripheral blood, sampled in the third trimester of pregnancy. The V call is TRBV7-9, the J call TRBJ1-1; 8 bases map to TRBD1. The CDR3 here is CASSLQGAYTEAFF. The CDR3 DNA reads TGTGCCAGCAGCTTACAGGGGGCTTACACTGAAGCTTTCTTT.